Below are 12 T cell receptor beta chains sequenced from a single sample in a study of blood T cells in healthy people across ages. Through a sample-barcoded 5' primer and a J-beta primer mix, a second PCR was run for about 6 to 11 cycles. MiXCR, applied by TCRdb to the 5' RACE reads, yields one record per CDR3 protein. The sample holds approximately 730,000 distinct CDR3 sequences, 53% seen once. The sequenced material came from blood. These receptors came from a man older than 75 in good health.

This clonotype was recorded a few times. The genes are TRBV2 and TRBJ2-7; 10 bases are a match to TRBD2. After removal of 4 bases from V and 3 bases from J, the junction contained 3 bases not matched to a gene. Germline lookup yields CDR1 SNHLY and CDR2 FYNNEI. The CDR3 extends over 14 amino acids. CDR3 sequence (DNA): TGTGCCAGCAGTGGAGGACTAGCGGACTACGAGCAGTACTTC. Amino acids: CASSGGLADYEQYF. Variable domain in full (rest from reference TRBV2 and TRBJ2-7): EPEVTQTPSHQVTQMGQEVILRCVPISNHLYFYWYRQILGQKVEFLVSFYNNEISEKSEIFDDQFSVERPDGSNFTLKIRSTKLEDSAMYFCASSGGLADYEQYFGPGTRLTVT.

The chain couples TRBV7-2 to TRBJ2-5, with 8 bases lining up with TRBD2. The germline gives CDR1 SGHTA, CDR2 FQGNSA. Unmatched junction bases numbered 10, after V lost 5 bases and J lost 5 bases. The CDR3 has 15 residues. CDR3 nucleotide sequence: TGTGCCAGCAGCCCCACCGGGACTAGACGTGAGACCCAGTACTTC. Amino acids: CASSPTGTRRETQYF.

Comments on this clonotype: A read error may explain this, as a much larger clone is one base away. This chain links TRBV29-1 with TRBJ2-7; 8 bases match TRBD2. V dropped 6 bases and J dropped 3; count of bases not matched to a gene: 7. The length of the CDR3 is 13 residues. Germline V CDR1 and CDR2: SQVTM, ANQGSEA. CDR3 in DNA: TGCAGCGTAGCGGGGGCCACTTACTACGAGCAGTACTTC. It translates to CSVAGATYYEQYF.

CDR3 loop: CASSVGWQYEQYF. The CDR3 DNA reads TGTGCCAGCAGCGTAGGGTGGCAGTACGAGCAGTACTTC. The chain couples TRBV9 to TRBJ2-7; D gene unclear. CDR3 size: 13 residues. Germline lookup yields CDR1 SGDLS and CDR2 YYNGEE. V was shortened by 0 bases and J by 4 bases, with 8 bases between the two germline ends.

This chain joins TRBV7-2 and TRBJ2-5, with D uncertain. The CDR3 consists of 15 residues. V lost 3 bases, J lost 0 bases, and 11 bases lay in between. Germline assignment: CDR1 SGHTA and CDR2 FQGNSA. The CDR3 reads CASSFGRAHQETQYF. CDR3 sequence (DNA): TGTGCCAGCAGCTTCGGACGGGCGCACCAAGAGACCCAGTACTTC.

This rearrangement joins TRBV6-5 to TRBJ2-5, with D possibly called TRBD1 or TRBD2 (5 bases each). The V gene lost 8 bases and the J gene lost 1 base, with 17 bases spanning the gap. Germline V gene lookup returns CDR1 MNHEY and CDR2 SVGAGI. CDR3 length: 15 residues. The CDR3 DNA reads as TGTGCCAGCCGCCGATTCGGGACGGTCCAAGAGACCCAGTACTTC. Amino acids: CASRRFGTVQETQYF.

The V gene is TRBV20-1, the J gene TRBJ2-1, with TRBD2 identical over 13 bases. J was trimmed by 8 bases and V by 3 bases; bases with no gene match: 7. This CDR3 comprises 15 residues. The germline CDR1 and CDR2 sequences are DFQATT and SNEGSKA (reference sequence). For the CDR3, the DNA is TGCAGTGCTAGGGGGGGACTAGCGGGAATCGATGAGCAGTTCTTC. Its translation is CSARGGLAGIDEQFF.

This chain joins TRBV28 and TRBJ1-2; D possibly corresponds to TRBD1 (5 bases). The CDR3 covers 11 residues. Germline lookup yields CDR1 MDHEN and CDR2 SYDVKM. V was cut by 3 bases and J by 6 bases, with 5 bases left in between. CDR3 residues: CASSLGHGYTF. DNA of the CDR3: TGTGCCAGCAGTTTGGGGCATGGCTACACCTTC.

The chain joins TRBV29-1 to TRBJ2-7; D gene unclear. The germline V gene encodes CDR1 SQVTM and CDR2 ANQGSEA. The V end lost 8 bases, the J end lost 3 bases, and 11 bases lay between the germline ends. The CDR3 contains 11 residues. The CDR3 here is CSIVLLYEQYF. CDR3 coding DNA: TGCAGCATTGTACTGCTCTACGAGCAGTACTTC.

The J gene is TRBJ2-1, the V gene TRBV25-1; 7 positions match TRBD2. The CDR3 consists of 17 residues. V shed 5 bases, J shed 1 base, and the junction held 11 bases outside the gene matches. The germline CDR1 and CDR2 sequences are MGHDK and SYGVNS. The CDR3 here is CASSRNRAGASYNEQFF. In nucleotides, the CDR3 is TGTGCCAGCAGTAGAAACCGGGCGGGAGCATCCTACAATGAGCAGTTCTTC.

The V call is TRBV28, the J call TRBJ2-7; D gene unclear. The CDR3 runs to 15 residues. Germline CDR1 reads MDHEN; CDR2 reads SYDVKM. V dropped 4 bases and J dropped 0 bases, with 13 bases sitting between them. CDR3 coding DNA: TGTGCCAGCAGTTCACGGGCAGCCGGCTCCTACGAGCAGTACTTC. Amino acid sequence: CASSSRAAGSYEQYF.

This clonotype has more than one count but fewer than ten. The chain carries TRBV2 and TRBJ1-4; 7 nucleotides match TRBD1. The CDR3 length is 15 residues. Trimming at V came to 7 bases and at J to 5 bases, leaving 10 bases not matched to a gene. Germline loops: CDR1 SNHLY, CDR2 FYNNEI. The DNA for the CDR3 is TGTGCCAGCACCAAGCCAGAGGGGGCGAATGAAAAACTGTTTTTT. Protein: CASTKPEGANEKLFF.